The 12 T cell receptor beta chains reported below all come from one sample, sequenced in a study of post-analysis software for immune sequencing data. The TCR beta cDNA libraries contained unique molecular identifiers. TCRdb re-analysed the PCR reads in MiXCR, keeping a single row per CDR3 protein. The sample has hundreds of thousands of distinct CDR3 sequences; 59% are singletons. Antigen specificity for these receptors is unknown. Study-level points and caveats: Roughly five TRBV segments were more frequent in patients than controls; TRBV5-6, TRBV5-1 and TRBV20-1 belonged to this group.

The material sequenced was blood. All receptors come from a girl aged 2-10 years with multiple sclerosis.

The CDR3 protein is CASSVRAGAPYEQYF. The CDR3 DNA sequence: TGTGCCAGCAGCGTGCGAGCGGGAGCTCCCTACGAGCAGTACTTC. The chain couples TRBV9 to TRBJ2-7, with 8 bases aligning to TRBD2. Trimming took 2 bases from V and 2 from J; bases not matched to a gene: 6. The CDR3 is 15 amino acids. Germline V gene lookup returns CDR1 SGDLS and CDR2 YYNGEE.

J is TRBJ2-2 and V is TRBV5-5; TRBD2 aligns across 8 bases. Looked up from germline, CDR1 is SGHKS and CDR2 is YYEKEE (reference sequence). V was pared by 4 bases and J by 5 bases, with 10 bases of the junction left unmatched. This CDR3 is built from 16 residues. CDR3 sequence (DNA): TGTGCCAGCAGCCCCACTTGGGGACTAGAGACCGGGGAGCTGTTTTTT. Its protein product is CASSPTWGLETGELFF. Supplemented by reference TRBV5-5 and TRBJ2-2, the full variable domain reads DAGVTQSPTHLIKTRGQQVTLRCSPISGHKSVSWYQQVLGQGPQFIFQYYEKEERGRGNFPDRFSARQFPNYSSELNVNALLLGDSALYLCASSPTWGLETGELFFGEGSRLTVL.

The genes are TRBV3-1 and TRBJ2-1, with 9 bases aligning to TRBD1. CDR1 and CDR2 (germline): LGHDT, YNNKEL (reference sequence). J lost 12 bases, V lost 1 base, and 7 bases had no gene match. The CDR3 has 14 amino acids. The DNA of the CDR3 is TGTGCCAGCAGCCAAGTTGAGAAGGGACAGGGGCAGTTCTTC. Amino acids: CASSQVEKGQGQFF.

The gene calls are TRBV12-3 or TRBV12-4 and TRBJ2-1; D ambiguous. Trimming removed 4 bases from V and 5 bases from J, with 12 bases in between. The CDR3 is 14 residues long. The CDR3 here is CASSSPTWHNEQFF. DNA for the CDR3: TGTGCCAGCAGTTCCCCCACGTGGCACAATGAGCAGTTCTTC.

The chain combines TRBV7-2 with TRBJ2-3; TRBD2 aligns across 13 bases. This CDR3 has 18 residues. V shed 5 bases, J shed 2 bases, and the junction held 10 bases outside the gene matches. The germline V gene has CDR1 SGHTA and CDR2 FQGNSA. The CDR3 spells CASSRTSGGRISTDTQYF. In DNA, the CDR3 is TGTGCCAGCAGCCGGACTAGCGGGGGCCGGATTTCCACAGATACGCAGTATTTT.

The rearrangement links TRBV30 to TRBJ2-3; 9 positions match TRBD1. CDR1 is GTSNPN, CDR2 SVGIG, per germline (reference sequence). With V trimmed by 0 bases and J by 3 bases, 7 bases remained unmatched. This CDR3 spans 16 amino acids. The chain's CDR3 is CAWSVGGGQGTDTQYF. CDR3 DNA sequence: TGTGCCTGGAGTGTGGGGGGGGGACAGGGAACAGATACGCAGTATTTT.

The CDR3 spells CASITMTGSGANVLTF. CDR3 in DNA: TGTGCCAGCATTACTATGACGGGCTCTGGGGCCAACGTCCTGACTTTC. V and J are TRBV6-6 and TRBJ2-6; D is unresolved. This CDR3 has 16 residues. The V and J ends lost 7 bases and 0 bases respectively, with 13 bases between them. The germline gives CDR1 MNHNY, CDR2 SVGAGI (reference sequence).

This clonotype was detected only a few times. The chain has TRBV29-1 and TRBJ2-1; 7 bases agree with TRBD2. From germline, CDR1 is SQVTM and CDR2 ANQGSEA. The CDR3 has 14 amino acids. With 6 bases clipped from V and 9 bases from J, the junction kept 14 bases outside the gene matches. The CDR3, as DNA: TGCAGCGTCGTGGGGGGGGGAGGTGGGTTTGAGCAGTTCTTC. Encoded protein: CSVVGGGGGFEQFF.

This clonotype was counted between two and nine times. The rearrangement links TRBV11-2 to TRBJ2-7; 7 bases line up with TRBD2. The J segment lost 4 bases and the V segment lost 5 bases, leaving 8 bases of the junction unmatched. The CDR3 extends over 14 amino acids. Germline V CDR1 and CDR2: SGHAT, FQNNGV. CDR3 in DNA: TGTGCCAGCAGCCCCTTTGAACTAGCGTACGAGCAGTACTTC. Translation gives CASSPFELAYEQYF.

The gene calls are TRBV9 and TRBJ1-1; no clear D. V gave up 0 bases and J gave up 1 base, with 13 bases separating them. The CDR3 spans 16 residues. CDR1 and CDR2 (germline): SGDLS, YYNGEE. The CDR3 loop is CASSVEVWAENTEAFF. The CDR3 DNA sequence: TGTGCCAGCAGCGTAGAGGTTTGGGCCGAGAACACTGAAGCTTTCTTT.

The table lists this clonotype with a few counts. This chain uses TRBV20-1 with TRBJ1-1, with a weak D call TRBD1 (5 bases). The CDR3 is made up of 13 amino acids. CDR1 is DFQATT, CDR2 SNEGSKA, per germline (reference sequence). V was cut by 4 bases and J by 1 base, with 10 bases left in between. The CDR3 spells CSAMGTGNTEAFF. CDR3 coding DNA: TGCAGTGCTATGGGGACGGGGAACACTGAAGCTTTCTTT.

V usage is TRBV6-2 or TRBV6-3 and J usage is TRBJ2-1; no definite D call. Germline V gene data show CDR1 as MNHEY and CDR2 as SVGEGT. Between the trimmed V and J ends, which lost 5 bases and 9 bases, there was a span of 11 bases. CDR3 length equals 12 residues. This CDR3 reads CASSQLRVEQFF. The CDR3 coding sequence is TGTGCCAGCAGTCAACTACGGGTTGAGCAGTTCTTC.